Presented here are 22 T cell receptor beta chains from one specimen sequenced in a study of cytomegalovirus exposure and HLA in healthy donors. The PCR had 60 Vbeta and 13 Jbeta primers. TCRdb's copy holds only in-frame clones and misses some; the assay was immunoSEQ multiplex PCR. The table lists more than 85,000 clones, roughly 63% of them singletons. Specimen: PBMCs. The receptors stem from a woman in her 70s in good health and CMV-seropositive.

The rearrangement joins TRBV6-5 to TRBJ2-7; 10 bases are shared with TRBD2. The J segment lost 0 bases and the V segment lost 7 bases, leaving 6 bases of the junction unmatched. CDR1 is MNHEY, CDR2 SVGAGI, per germline. The CDR3 covers 15 residues. The CDR3 reads CASTLAGGPSYEQYF. Written as DNA, the CDR3 is TGTGCCAGCACCTTAGCGGGGGGACCCTCCTACGAGCAGTACTTC.

The CDR3 bases are TGCGCCAGCAGCCAAGACCCAAGACGTACCGGAGACTTCTACGAGCAGTACTTC. Translating it yields CASSQDPRRTGDFYEQYF. The chain links TRBV4-1 to TRBJ2-7; D is uncertain. Trimming shortened V by 0 bases and J by 3 bases, and 21 bases separated the two germline ends. The CDR3 loop spans 18 amino acids. Germline assignment: CDR1 MGHRA and CDR2 YSYEKL.

The V gene is TRBV6-6, the J gene TRBJ2-1; 8 bases are shared with TRBD2. Germline CDR1 reads MNHNY; CDR2 reads SVGAGI (reference sequence). The CDR3 is made up of 16 amino acids. The V and J ends lost 0 bases and 4 bases, in that order; junction bases with no gene match: 5. The CDR3 loop is CASSYSGGGTYNEQFF. The CDR3 bases are TGTGCCAGCAGTTACTCGGGCGGGGGGACGTACAATGAGCAGTTCTTC.

CDR3 amino acids: CASGRASQTYEQYF. The CDR3 DNA is TGTGCCAGCGGGAGGGCAAGTCAGACCTACGAGCAGTACTTC. The genes are TRBV2 and TRBJ2-7, with 7 bases lining up with TRBD2. J gave up 2 bases and V 8 bases, and 9 bases lay outside the gene matches. The CDR3 extends over 14 amino acids. Per the germline V gene, CDR1 is SNHLY and CDR2 is FYNNEI. The entire variable domain, with the rest obtained from reference TRBV2 and TRBJ2-7, is as follows: EPEVTQTPSHQVTQMGQEVILRCVPISNHLYFYWYRQILGQKVEFLVSFYNNEISEKSEIFDDQFSVERPDGSNFTLKIRSTKLEDSAMYFCASGRASQTYEQYFGPGTRLTVT.

Remarks on this clone: Germline and junction disagree at one end, which may indicate a read error. The chain has TRBV9 and TRBJ1-4, with TRBD1 matching 9 bases. Germline assignment: CDR1 SGDLS and CDR2 YYNGEE. The length of the CDR3 is 16 residues. The CDR3 here is CASSVGTGTTNEKLFF. CDR3 bases: TGTGCCAGTAGCGTAGGGACAGGGACAACTAATGAAAAACTGTTTTTT.

This chain uses TRBV5-5 with TRBJ2-6; TRBD2 matches at 9 bases. Germline V gene sequence: CDR1 SGHKS, CDR2 YYEKEE (reference sequence). V was pared by 2 bases and J by 4 bases, with 7 bases of the junction left unmatched. The CDR3 has 17 amino acids. The CDR3 region has the DNA TGTGCCAGCAGCTTAGGCGGGGGGGCCCCCGGGGCCAACGTCCTGACTTTC. It yields the protein CASSLGGGAPGANVLTF.

In regard to this clone: In the same sample, other DNA sequences code for this CDR3. The chain has TRBV6-6 and TRBJ2-7, with 7 bases identical to TRBD1. The CDR3 is made up of 14 amino acids. V trimming: 5 bases; J trimming: 0 bases; junction bases outside the gene matches: 4. The germline V gene encodes CDR1 MNHNY and CDR2 SVGAGI (reference sequence). The CDR3: CASSKTGSSYEQYF. The DNA for the CDR3 is TGTGCCAGCAGTAAGACAGGGAGCTCCTACGAGCAGTACTTC.

V usage is TRBV11-2 and J usage is TRBJ1-3; D call uncertain. The CDR3 length is 13 residues. Germline CDR1 SGHAT, CDR2 FQNNGV. V was trimmed by 1 base and J by 4 bases, leaving 5 bases between them. This CDR3 is CASSLATGNTIYF. The CDR3 DNA follows: TGTGCCAGCAGCTTAGCCACAGGAAACACCATATATTTT.

This chain connects TRBV25-1 to TRBJ1-3; no clear D gene. V was cut by 4 bases and J by 3 bases, with 13 bases left in between. CDR3 size: 15 residues. Germline CDR1 reads MGHDK; CDR2 reads SYGVNS. DNA for the CDR3: TGTGCCAGCAGTGGAATTGGAGGTGATGGAAACACCATATATTTT. This encodes CASSGIGGDGNTIYF.

J is TRBJ2-7 and V is TRBV5-6; D unclear. The CDR3 totals 12 residues. CDR1 is SGHDT, CDR2 YYEEEE, per germline. Trimming pared 1 base from V and 4 bases from J, leaving 6 bases between. CDR3 amino acids: CASSLYPYEQYF. The CDR3 region has the DNA TGTGCCAGCAGCTTGTATCCTTACGAGCAGTACTTC.

The sample holds many counts of this clone. J is TRBJ1-5 and V is TRBV28; a possible D gene is TRBD1 (6 bases). V lost 6 bases and J 4 bases, leaving 13 bases between the germline ends. This CDR3 comprises 14 residues. CDR1 and CDR2 from the germline V gene are MDHEN and SYDVKM. The CDR3 is CASSPGQLNQPQHF. The CDR3 DNA reads TGTGCCAGCAGCCCTGGACAGCTGAATCAGCCCCAGCATTTT.

The genes are TRBV4-2 and TRBJ1-1; TRBD1 matches 8 bases. CDR3 length equals 14 residues. With V trimmed by 4 bases and J by 5 bases, 6 bases remained unmatched. Per the germline V gene, CDR1 is LGHNA and CDR2 is YNFKEQ. DNA of the CDR3: TGTGCCAGCAGCCCGGACAGGGTGAGAACTGAAGCTTTCTTT. Encoded protein: CASSPDRVRTEAFF.

This rearrangement joins TRBV5-6 to TRBJ1-2; D ambiguous. V lost 4 bases and J 5 bases, leaving 21 bases between the germline ends. The germline V gene has CDR1 SGHDT and CDR2 YYEEEE. The CDR3 sequence is 16 residues long. This chain's CDR3 is CASSLGRQPELYGYTF. In DNA form, the CDR3 reads TGTGCCAGCAGCCTAGGGAGACAACCAGAGCTTTATGGCTACACCTTC.

The gene calls are TRBV5-5 and TRBJ2-7; TRBD2 aligns across 8 bases. Trimming removed 6 bases from V and 5 bases from J; junction bases left unmatched: 13. The CDR3 consists of 15 residues. CDR1 SGHKS and CDR2 YYEKEE come from the germline V gene (reference sequence). In DNA, the CDR3 is TGTGCCAGCAATGGTCCTGTCCTAGCGGGCGACGAGCAGTACTTC. Translated: CASNGPVLAGDEQYF.

For this clone: The DNA is omitted, as the CDR3 cannot be located on it reliably, and the CDR3 follows TCRdb's listing. The chain employs TRBV4-2 and TRBJ1-4; TRBD1 was called by the table and not checked on the DNA. Termini included, the CDR3 measures 12 amino acids. Germline V gene lookup returns CDR1 LGHNA and CDR2 YNFKEQ. CDR3: CASSQFGQGSFF.

The rearrangement joins TRBV6-4 to TRBJ1-5; D uncertain. Trimming took 4 bases from V and 4 from J, leaving 11 bases between them. The CDR3 extends over 14 amino acids. Per the germline V gene, CDR1 is MRHNA and CDR2 is SNTAGT. The CDR3 here is CASSAEITNQPQHF. The CDR3 DNA reads TGTGCCAGCAGTGCTGAGATAACTAATCAGCCCCAGCATTTT.

This chain connects TRBV7-8 to TRBJ1-2; D possibly corresponds to TRBD1 (5 bases). Germline CDR1 reads SGHVS; CDR2 reads FQNEAQ. CDR3 length: 14 residues. Trimming took 0 bases from V and 7 from J, leaving 12 bases between them. CDR3 in DNA: TGTGCCAGCAGCTTAGCGAGCGGGGGACGTGGCTACACCTTC. As protein: CASSLASGGRGYTF.

The gene calls are TRBV5-1 and TRBJ1-2; 7 bases are a match to TRBD1. This CDR3 has 15 amino acids. J gave up 5 bases and V 5 bases, and 12 bases lay outside the gene matches. The V gene's germline CDR1 is SGHRS and CDR2 YFSETQ. The CDR3 is CASRPTGEPPYGYTF. The CDR3 DNA sequence: TGCGCCAGCAGGCCTACAGGGGAGCCTCCATATGGCTACACCTTC.

CDR3 nucleotide sequence: TGTGCCAGCTCACCAGCGGACAGTTTTCAGCCCCAGCATTTT. Translation gives CASSPADSFQPQHF. The V gene is TRBV18, the J gene TRBJ1-5; D may be TRBD1 (6 bases). CDR3 length equals 14 residues. Looked up from germline, CDR1 is KGHSH and CDR2 is LQKENI. Between the trimmed V and J ends, which lost 2 bases and 6 bases, there was a span of 11 bases.

The table lists this clone with a few counts. V is TRBV5-1 and J is TRBJ2-7; a possible D gene is TRBD2 (5 bases). The V gene's germline CDR1 is SGHRS and CDR2 YFSETQ. CDR3 length: 15 amino acids. The V and J ends lost 0 bases and 2 bases respectively, with 12 bases between them. The CDR3 sequence is CASSLGEYGPYEQYF. The CDR3 bases are TGCGCCAGCAGCTTGGGGGAGTATGGGCCCTACGAGCAGTACTTC.

The gene calls are TRBV7-2 and TRBJ2-1; TRBD2 matches at 12 bases. This CDR3 is 15 amino acids long. Germline V CDR1 and CDR2: SGHTA, FQGNSA. J lost 7 bases, V lost 3 bases, and 4 bases had no gene match. CDR3: CASSFYTSGRNEQFF. The CDR3 DNA is TGTGCCAGCAGCTTTTACACTAGCGGGAGGAATGAGCAGTTCTTC. Filled out from reference TRBV7-2 and TRBJ2-1, the complete variable domain reads GAGVSQSPSNKVTEKGKDVELRCDPISGHTALYWYRQSLGQGLEFLIYFQGNSAPDKSGLPSDRFSAERTGGSVSTLTIQRTQQEDSAVYLCASSFYTSGRNEQFFGPGTRLTVL.

This clone turned up a few times. The V call is TRBV28, the J call TRBJ1-4; 8 bases are shared with TRBD1. The junction had 5 bases not matched to a gene; V was cut back by 5 bases and J by 3 bases. The V gene's germline CDR1 is MDHEN and CDR2 SYDVKM. CDR3 length: 15 residues. CDR3 DNA sequence: TGTGCCAGCAGTCCCAGGACAGGGCCTAATGAAAAACTGTTTTTT. It specifies CASSPRTGPNEKLFF.